Shown below are 23 T cell receptor beta chains from a single sample sequenced in a study of OX40 agonist ivuxolimab in advanced cancers. The table came from immunoSEQ multiplex PCR; TCRdb's copy has only in-frame clones and leaves some out. The sample shows some 73,000 clones, 70% to 90% of them seen only once. The starting material was CD4+ or CD8+ T cells sorted from blood, obtained in a trial of the OX40 agonist ivuxolimab. These receptors were taken from an adult with an advanced solid tumor such as melanoma, head and neck, liver or kidney cancer.

The chain carries TRBV7-7 and TRBJ2-1, with D tentatively TRBD2 (5 bases). Between the trimmed V and J ends, which lost 5 bases and 10 bases, there was a span of 12 bases. The CDR3 is 12 residues long. Germline CDR1 reads SSHAT; CDR2 reads FNYEAQ (reference sequence). CDR3 region: CASSAGSGEQFF. The CDR3 bases are TGTGCCAGCAGCGCCGGCTCGGGGGAGCAGTTCTTC.

The chain is built from TRBV19 and TRBJ1-2; TRBD1 matches at 7 bases. With 3 bases clipped from V and 4 bases from J, the junction kept 5 bases outside the gene matches. Germline loops: CDR1 LNHDA, CDR2 SQIVND (reference sequence). This CDR3 is 14 amino acids long. CDR3 sequence (DNA): TGTGCCAGTAGTATCCCCCGGACAGGCTATGGCTACACCTTC. Translating it yields CASSIPRTGYGYTF. The full variable domain, with the rest looked up from reference TRBV19 and TRBJ1-2, is DGGITQSPKYLFRKEGQNVTLSCEQNLNHDAMYWYRQDPGQGLRLIYYSQIVNDFQKGDIAEGYSVSREKKESFPLTVTSAQKNPTAFYLCASSIPRTGYGYTFGSGTRLTVV.

The chain recombines TRBV14 with TRBJ2-7; D may be TRBD1 or TRBD2 (5 bases each). The CDR3 is 14 residues long. Germline V gene data show CDR1 as SGHDN and CDR2 as FVKESK. V gave up 2 bases and J gave up 2 bases, with 10 bases separating them. The CDR3 nucleotides are TGTGCCAGCAGCCAACGGGGCGCGGCCTACGAGCAGTACTTC. Protein: CASSQRGAAYEQYF.

A single count supports this clone. The chain is built from TRBV5-6 and TRBJ2-7, with TRBD1 matching over 9 bases. Germline V gives CDR1 SGHDT, CDR2 YYEEEE. The CDR3 is 18 amino acids. V was pared by 2 bases and J by 3 bases, with 15 bases of the junction left unmatched. In DNA form, the CDR3 reads TGTGCCAGCAGCTTCGGGACAGGGATTCCTATTGTTCGCTACGAGCAGTACTTC. Protein sequence: CASSFGTGIPIVRYEQYF.

The CDR3 reads CASSQERLMDGEQFF. Here the CDR3 DNA reads TGCGCCAGCAGCCAAGAACGACTTATGGATGGGGAGCAGTTCTTC. The rearrangement uses TRBV4-1 and TRBJ2-1; no clear D. CDR3 length equals 15 residues. CDR1 MGHRA and CDR2 YSYEKL come from the germline V gene. V was shortened by 0 bases and J by 10 bases, with 16 bases between the two germline ends.

J is TRBJ2-1 and V is TRBV5-8, with D uncertain. The germline gives CDR1 SGHTS, CDR2 YDEGEE. Deletions cut 4 bases from V and 6 bases from J, with 8 bases between. The CDR3 has 12 amino acids. The CDR3 is CASSLSSNEQFF. The CDR3 coding sequence is TGTGCCAGCAGCCTAAGTAGCAATGAGCAGTTCTTC.

The CDR3 loop is CASRTSGTTQYF. The CDR3 nucleotides read TGTGCCAGCAGGACGAGCGGTACGACGCAGTATTTT. The J gene is TRBJ2-3, the V gene TRBV6-5; maybe TRBD2 (5 bases). This CDR3 has 12 residues. Germline-derived CDR1 and CDR2 are MNHEY and SVGAGI. Trimming took off 6 bases at V and 9 bases at J, with 13 bases between the two ends.

Concerning this clone itself: The junction and the germline gene differ at one end; a read error may be behind it. The gene calls are TRBV27 and TRBJ1-5; TRBD1 matches at 7 bases. Germline-derived CDR1 and CDR2 are MNHEY and SMNVEV (reference sequence). This CDR3 contains 14 residues. The CDR3 DNA follows: TGTGCCAGCAGTGACAGGGATAGCCATCAGCCCCAGCATTTT. It translates to CASSDRDSHQPQHF.

This chain uses TRBV7-9 with TRBJ2-2, with D unresolved. Germline loops: CDR1 SEHNR, CDR2 FQNEAQ (reference sequence). Trimming took off 0 bases at V and 6 bases at J, with 11 bases between the two ends. CDR3 length: 15 residues. DNA of the CDR3: TGTGCCAGCAGCTTAGCGACGGCCAGCTCCGGGGAGCTGTTTTTT. This codes for CASSLATASSGELFF.

The chain links TRBV7-9 to TRBJ2-7; TRBD1 or TRBD2 may be the D gene (5 bases each). The CDR3 has 14 amino acids. V was trimmed by 5 bases and J by 0 bases, leaving 11 bases between them. Germline-derived CDR1 and CDR2 are SEHNR and FQNEAQ (reference sequence). The CDR3 DNA is TGTGCCAGCAGCCCCCGGGACGCCTCCTACGAGCAGTACTTC. Protein: CASSPRDASYEQYF.

The genes are TRBV27 and TRBJ1-2; D might be TRBD1 (5 bases). The CDR3 has 15 amino acids. With 4 bases removed from V and 1 base from J, the gap between germline ends came to 13 bases. Germline V CDR1 and CDR2: MNHEY, SMNVEV (reference sequence). Here the CDR3 DNA reads TGTGCCAGCAGTTCCCGGGACGGATTTAACTATGGCTACACCTTC. It specifies CASSSRDGFNYGYTF.

As for this clone: This specimen includes other DNA sequences encoding the same CDR3. V is TRBV9 and J is TRBJ1-5; D unclear. Per the germline V gene, CDR1 is SGDLS and CDR2 is YYNGEE. Deletions cut 1 base from V and 2 bases from J, with 4 bases between. The CDR3 runs to 13 residues. CDR3 bases: TGTGCCAGCAGCGTAAAAGGCAATCAGCCCCAGCATTTT. The encoded protein is CASSVKGNQPQHF. Full variable domain (missing parts from reference TRBV9 and TRBJ1-5): DSGVTQTPKHLITATGQRVTLRCSPRSGDLSVYWYQQSLDQGLQFLIQYYNGEERAKGNILERFSAQQFPDLHSELNLSSLELGDSALYFCASSVKGNQPQHFGDGTRLSIL.

J is TRBJ1-1 and V is TRBV7-9, with no clear D. CDR3 length: 12 residues. Germline CDR1 is SEHNR and CDR2 is FQNEAQ (reference sequence). Trimming cost V 3 bases and J 5 bases, with 7 bases left between them. The CDR3: CASSFGETEAFF. In DNA, the CDR3 is TGTGCCAGCAGCTTCGGGGAGACTGAAGCTTTCTTT.

A single count supports this clone. The rearrangement joins TRBV4-1 to TRBJ1-6, with 7 bases fitting TRBD1. The CDR3 spans 16 residues. The V gene end was trimmed by 0 bases and the J gene end by 7 bases; junction bases not matched to a gene: 6. The germline CDR1 and CDR2 sequences are MGHRA and YSYEKL. CDR3 in amino acids: CASSQEKGAWNSPLHF. CDR3 nucleotide sequence: TGCGCCAGCAGCCAAGAAAAGGGGGCTTGGAATTCACCCCTCCACTTT.

The V gene is TRBV27, the J gene TRBJ1-6; TRBD1 is a possible D gene (6 bases). V lost 5 bases, J lost 4 bases, and 9 bases lay in between. The V gene's germline CDR1 is MNHEY and CDR2 SMNVEV (reference sequence). This CDR3 region has 14 residues. As DNA, the CDR3 is TGTGCCAGCAGTCCTGGACAGTATAATTCACCCCTCCACTTT. Amino acid sequence: CASSPGQYNSPLHF.

This clone occurred once. The gene calls are TRBV19 and TRBJ2-2, with D tentatively TRBD1 (6 bases). The CDR3 totals 12 residues. V was shortened by 9 bases and J by 6 bases, with 11 bases between the two germline ends. Germline-derived CDR1 and CDR2 are LNHDA and SQIVND (reference sequence). The CDR3 spells CASAKGAGELFF. The CDR3 bases are TGTGCCAGCGCCAAGGGGGCCGGGGAGCTGTTTTTT.

This clone is medium-sized. Within the sample, other DNA sequences also encode this same CDR3. The V call is TRBV27, the J call TRBJ2-7; the D gene is possibly TRBD1 (6 bases). Trimming cost V 3 bases and J 6 bases, with 12 bases left between them. The germline V gene encodes CDR1 MNHEY and CDR2 SMNVEV (reference sequence). This CDR3 region has 13 residues. For the CDR3, the DNA is TGTGCCAGCAGTTTTGGGACATCAGCCGAGCAGTACTTC. Encoded protein: CASSFGTSAEQYF.

The chain employs TRBV27 and TRBJ1-3, with D tentatively TRBD1 (5 bases). This CDR3 comprises 15 residues. The V gene lost 5 bases and the J gene lost 1 base, with 12 bases spanning the gap. Germline V gives CDR1 MNHEY, CDR2 SMNVEV (reference sequence). CDR3 amino acids: CASSPLRGSGNTIYF. In DNA, the CDR3 is TGTGCCAGCAGTCCTTTAAGGGGATCTGGAAACACCATATATTTT.

The rearrangement joins TRBV29-1 to TRBJ2-1; 9 bases map to TRBD2. Looked up from germline, CDR1 is SQVTM and CDR2 is ANQGSEA. V dropped 3 bases and J dropped 6; count of bases not matched to a gene: 6. The CDR3 spans 14 residues. The CDR3 spells CSVDVAGGLNEQFF. CDR3 coding DNA: TGCAGCGTTGACGTTGCGGGGGGGCTCAATGAGCAGTTCTTC.

This chain links TRBV18 with TRBJ2-7, with TRBD2 matching over 7 bases. V trimming: 0 bases; J trimming: 2 bases; junction bases outside the gene matches: 1. CDR1 is KGHSH, CDR2 LQKENI, per germline. The CDR3 contains 14 residues. The CDR3 here is CASSPPGGAYEQYF. CDR3 DNA sequence: TGTGCCAGCTCACCACCGGGGGGGGCCTACGAGCAGTACTTC.

The chain is built from TRBV7-9 and TRBJ1-1, with D maybe TRBD1 (5 bases). The CDR3 runs 14 residues. V lost 5 bases, J lost 5 bases, and 15 bases lay in between. Germline V lookup: CDR1 SEHNR, CDR2 FQNEAQ (reference sequence). In DNA form, the CDR3 reads TGTGCCAGCAGCCAGCAGGGTTCGGTTACTGAAGCTTTCTTT. Translating gives CASSQQGSVTEAFF.

The genes are TRBV15 and TRBJ2-1; D remains unclear. V lost 1 base and J 4 bases, leaving 5 bases between the germline ends. This CDR3 spans 13 amino acids. CDR1 and CDR2 (germline): LNHNV, YYDKDF (reference sequence). CDR3 in DNA: TGTGCCACCAGCAGAGGCACTTACAATGAGCAGTTCTTC. This gives the protein CATSRGTYNEQFF.

V usage is TRBV7-7 and J usage is TRBJ2-2; D perhaps matches TRBD1 (6 bases). The CDR3 spans 14 residues. Per germline, CDR1 SSHAT and CDR2 FNYEAQ (reference sequence). Trimming took off 8 bases at V and 4 bases at J, with 14 bases between the two ends. The CDR3 is CASSWDKSTGELFF. In DNA, the CDR3 is TGTGCCAGCTCCTGGGACAAGTCCACCGGGGAGCTGTTTTTT.